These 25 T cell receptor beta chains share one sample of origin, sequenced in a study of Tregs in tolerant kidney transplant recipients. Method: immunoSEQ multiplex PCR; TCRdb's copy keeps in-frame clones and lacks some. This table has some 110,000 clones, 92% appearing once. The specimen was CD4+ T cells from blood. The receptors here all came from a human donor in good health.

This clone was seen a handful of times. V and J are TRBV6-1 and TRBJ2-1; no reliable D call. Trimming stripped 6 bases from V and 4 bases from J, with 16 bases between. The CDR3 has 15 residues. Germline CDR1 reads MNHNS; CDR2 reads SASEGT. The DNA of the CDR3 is TGTGCCAGCAGAACCCTAGATTTGGGATACAATGAGCAGTTCTTC. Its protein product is CASRTLDLGYNEQFF.

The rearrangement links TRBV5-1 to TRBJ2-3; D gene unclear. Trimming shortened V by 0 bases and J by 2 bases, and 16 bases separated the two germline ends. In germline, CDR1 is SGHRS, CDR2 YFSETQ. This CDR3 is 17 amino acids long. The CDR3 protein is CASSLGSAARSTDTQYF. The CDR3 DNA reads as TGCGCCAGCAGCTTGGGCTCGGCGGCCCGTTCCACAGATACGCAGTATTTT.

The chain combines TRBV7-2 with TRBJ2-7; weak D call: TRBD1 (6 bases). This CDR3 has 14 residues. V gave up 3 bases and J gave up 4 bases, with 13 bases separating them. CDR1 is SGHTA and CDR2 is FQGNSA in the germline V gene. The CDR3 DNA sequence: TGTGCCAGCAGCTTGGATGCCAGGGGTTACGAGCAGTACTTC. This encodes CASSLDARGYEQYF.

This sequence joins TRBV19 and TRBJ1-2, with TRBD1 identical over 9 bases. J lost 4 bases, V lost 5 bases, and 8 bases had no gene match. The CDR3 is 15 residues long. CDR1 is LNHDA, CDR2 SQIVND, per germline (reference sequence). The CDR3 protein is CASSSWTGDGYGYTF. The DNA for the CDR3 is TGTGCCAGTAGTTCCTGGACAGGGGACGGCTATGGCTACACCTTC.

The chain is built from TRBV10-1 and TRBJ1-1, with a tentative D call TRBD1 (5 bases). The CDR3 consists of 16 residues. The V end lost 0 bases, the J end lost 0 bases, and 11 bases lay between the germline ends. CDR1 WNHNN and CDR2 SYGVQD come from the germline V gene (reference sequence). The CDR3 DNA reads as TGCGCCAGCAGTGAGTCTAACAGGTTCATGAACACTGAAGCTTTCTTT. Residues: CASSESNRFMNTEAFF.

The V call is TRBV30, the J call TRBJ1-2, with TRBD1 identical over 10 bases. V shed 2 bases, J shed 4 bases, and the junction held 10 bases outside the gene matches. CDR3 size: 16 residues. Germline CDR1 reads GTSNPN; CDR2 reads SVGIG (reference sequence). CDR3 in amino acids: CAWSSGTGASLYGYTF. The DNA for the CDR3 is TGTGCCTGGAGTTCCGGGACAGGGGCTTCCCTCTATGGCTACACCTTC.

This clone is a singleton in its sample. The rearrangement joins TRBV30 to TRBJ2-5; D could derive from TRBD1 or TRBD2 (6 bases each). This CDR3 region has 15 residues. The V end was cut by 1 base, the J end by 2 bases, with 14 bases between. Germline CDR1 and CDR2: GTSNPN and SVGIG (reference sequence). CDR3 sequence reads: CAWSGGARPQETQYF. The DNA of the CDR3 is TGTGCCTGGAGTGGGGGGGCCCGCCCGCAAGAGACCCAGTACTTC.

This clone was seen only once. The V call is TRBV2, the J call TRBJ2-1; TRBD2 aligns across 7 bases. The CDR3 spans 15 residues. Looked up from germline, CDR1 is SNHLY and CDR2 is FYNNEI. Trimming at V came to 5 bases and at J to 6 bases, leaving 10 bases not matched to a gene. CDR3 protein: CASSNEDGGTNEQFF. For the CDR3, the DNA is TGTGCCAGCAGTAATGAGGACGGGGGGACCAATGAGCAGTTCTTC.

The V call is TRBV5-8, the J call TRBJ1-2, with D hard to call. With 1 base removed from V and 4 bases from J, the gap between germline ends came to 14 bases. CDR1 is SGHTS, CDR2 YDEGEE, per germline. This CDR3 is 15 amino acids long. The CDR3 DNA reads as TGTGCCAGCAGCTTGCTCCGACGGAGCCCCTATGGCTACACCTTC. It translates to CASSLLRRSPYGYTF. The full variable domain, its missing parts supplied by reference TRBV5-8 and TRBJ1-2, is EAGVTQSPTHLIKTRGQQATLRCSPISGHTSVYWYQQALGLGLQFLLWYDEGEERNRGNFPPRFSGRQFPNYSSELNVNALELEDSALYLCASSLLRRSPYGYTFGSGTRLTVV.

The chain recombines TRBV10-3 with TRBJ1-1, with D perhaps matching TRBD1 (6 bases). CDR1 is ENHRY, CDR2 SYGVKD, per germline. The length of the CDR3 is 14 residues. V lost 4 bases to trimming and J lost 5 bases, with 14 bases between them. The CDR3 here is CAISASRGETEAFF. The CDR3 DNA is TGTGCCATCAGTGCATCCAGGGGTGAGACTGAAGCTTTCTTT.

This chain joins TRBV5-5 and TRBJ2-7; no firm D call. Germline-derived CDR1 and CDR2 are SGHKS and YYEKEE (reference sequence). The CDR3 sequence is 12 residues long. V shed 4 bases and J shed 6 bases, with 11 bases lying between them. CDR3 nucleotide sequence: TGTGCCAGCAGCCTTCTGCGTGGCGAGCAGTACTTC. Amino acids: CASSLLRGEQYF.

CDR3 bases: TGTGCCAGCAGCGTAGTCTCGGGGTCCACTGAAGCTTTCTTT. Translated, it gives CASSVVSGSTEAFF. V is TRBV9 and J is TRBJ1-1, with unresolved D. Per germline, CDR1 SGDLS and CDR2 YYNGEE. V shed 0 bases and J shed 4 bases, with 10 bases lying between them. This CDR3 is 14 amino acids long.

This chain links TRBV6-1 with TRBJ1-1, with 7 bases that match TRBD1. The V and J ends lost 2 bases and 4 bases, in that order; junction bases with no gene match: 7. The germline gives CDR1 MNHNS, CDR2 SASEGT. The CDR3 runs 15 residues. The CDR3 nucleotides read TGTGCCAGCAGTGAACCAAGGGGGCGTCTCACTGAAGCTTTCTTT. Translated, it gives CASSEPRGRLTEAFF.

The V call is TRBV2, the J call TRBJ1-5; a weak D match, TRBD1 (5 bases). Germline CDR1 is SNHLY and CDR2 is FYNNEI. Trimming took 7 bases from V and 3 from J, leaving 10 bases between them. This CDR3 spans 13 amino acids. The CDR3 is CASIRDNNQPQHF. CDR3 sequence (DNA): TGTGCCAGCATCAGGGATAACAATCAGCCCCAGCATTTT.

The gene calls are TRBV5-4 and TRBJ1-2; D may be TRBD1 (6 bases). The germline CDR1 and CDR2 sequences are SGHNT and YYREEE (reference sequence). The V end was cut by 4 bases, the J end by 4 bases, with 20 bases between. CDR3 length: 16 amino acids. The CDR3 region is CASSPGGRDTSYGYTF. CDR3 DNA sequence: TGTGCCAGCAGCCCCGGCGGTAGGGACACAAGCTATGGCTACACCTTC.

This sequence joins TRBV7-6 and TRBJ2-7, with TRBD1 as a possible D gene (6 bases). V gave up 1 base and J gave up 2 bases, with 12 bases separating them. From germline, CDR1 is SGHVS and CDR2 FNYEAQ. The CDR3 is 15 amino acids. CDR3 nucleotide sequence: TGTGCCAGCAGCTTAGAAGGTCAGGGGACCTACGAGCAGTACTTC. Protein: CASSLEGQGTYEQYF.

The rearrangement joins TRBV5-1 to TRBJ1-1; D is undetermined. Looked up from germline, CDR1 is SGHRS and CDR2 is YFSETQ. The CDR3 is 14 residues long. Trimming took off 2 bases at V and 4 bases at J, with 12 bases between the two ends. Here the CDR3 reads CASSFGWVRTEAFF. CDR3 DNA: TGCGCCAGCAGCTTCGGTTGGGTCCGCACTGAAGCTTTCTTT.

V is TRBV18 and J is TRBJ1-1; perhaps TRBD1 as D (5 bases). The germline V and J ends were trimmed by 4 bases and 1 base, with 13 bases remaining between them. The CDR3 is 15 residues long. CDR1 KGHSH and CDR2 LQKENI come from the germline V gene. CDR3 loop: CASSLQRGPNTEAFF. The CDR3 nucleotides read TGTGCCAGCTCACTCCAACGGGGACCGAACACTGAAGCTTTCTTT.

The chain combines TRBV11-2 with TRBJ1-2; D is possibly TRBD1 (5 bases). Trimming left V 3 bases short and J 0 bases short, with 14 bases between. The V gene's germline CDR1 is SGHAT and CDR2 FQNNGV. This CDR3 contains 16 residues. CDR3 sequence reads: CASSFSRDGANYGYTF. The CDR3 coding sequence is TGTGCCAGCAGCTTCTCCCGGGACGGCGCTAACTATGGCTACACCTTC.

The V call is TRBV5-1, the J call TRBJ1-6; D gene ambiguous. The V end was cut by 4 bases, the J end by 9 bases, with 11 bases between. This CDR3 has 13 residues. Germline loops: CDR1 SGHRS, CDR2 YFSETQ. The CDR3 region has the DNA TGCGCCAGCAGCCTCGACCTTAGTTCACCCCTCCACTTT. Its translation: CASSLDLSSPLHF.

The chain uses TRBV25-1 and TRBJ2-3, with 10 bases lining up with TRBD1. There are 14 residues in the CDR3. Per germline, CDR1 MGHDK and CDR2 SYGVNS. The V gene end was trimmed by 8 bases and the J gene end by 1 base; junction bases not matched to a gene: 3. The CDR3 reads CASGGTGGTDTQYF. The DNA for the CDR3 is TGTGCCAGCGGCGGGACAGGGGGCACAGATACGCAGTATTTT.

Here the CDR3 DNA reads TGTGCCAGTAGTACCCGGGAGAGAAACACTGAAGCTTTCTTT. Encoded protein: CASSTRERNTEAFF. This chain links TRBV19 with TRBJ1-1; D is ambiguous. The V gene lost 4 bases and the J gene lost 2 bases, with 11 bases spanning the gap. The germline gives CDR1 LNHDA, CDR2 SQIVND (reference sequence). The CDR3 is 14 amino acids. The entire variable domain, with the rest obtained from reference TRBV19 and TRBJ1-1, is as follows: DGGITQSPKYLFRKEGQNVTLSCEQNLNHDAMYWYRQDPGQGLRLIYYSQIVNDFQKGDIAEGYSVSREKKESFPLTVTSAQKNPTAFYLCASSTRERNTEAFFGQGTRLTVV.

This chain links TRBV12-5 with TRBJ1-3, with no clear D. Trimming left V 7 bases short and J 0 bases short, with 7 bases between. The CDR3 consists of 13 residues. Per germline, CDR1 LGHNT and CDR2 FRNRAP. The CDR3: CASVLNSGNTIYF. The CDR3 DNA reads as TGTGCTAGTGTCTTAAACTCTGGAAACACCATATATTTT.

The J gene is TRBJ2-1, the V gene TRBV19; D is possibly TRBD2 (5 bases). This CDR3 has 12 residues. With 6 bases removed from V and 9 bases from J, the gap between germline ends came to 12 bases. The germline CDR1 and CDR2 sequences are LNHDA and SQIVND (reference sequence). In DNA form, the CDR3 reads TGTGCCAGTAGCCCGAGTCGGGGTGAGCAGTTCTTC. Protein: CASSPSRGEQFF.

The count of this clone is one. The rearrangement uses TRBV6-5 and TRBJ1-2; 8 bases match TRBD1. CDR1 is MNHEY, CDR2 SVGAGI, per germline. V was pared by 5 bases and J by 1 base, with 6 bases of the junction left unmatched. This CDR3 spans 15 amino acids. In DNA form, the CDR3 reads TGTGCCAGCAGTCTCGGACAGGGCCTTAACTATGGCTACACCTTC. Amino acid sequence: CASSLGQGLNYGYTF.